These T cell receptor beta chains were read from a single sample in a study of cytomegalovirus exposure and HLA in healthy donors. Only in-frame clones appear in the TCRdb table, and some are missing; sequencing was by immunoSEQ multiplex PCR. The data contain roughly 100,000 clones, 81% of them singletons. The sample comprised PBMCs. These receptors all stem from a human donor in good health. The CDR3 runs from the conserved cysteine through the conserved F or W. The D gene is left open where the match is weak.

CASSVGGSAGNTIYF	TGTGCCAGCAGCGTCGGGGGGTCGGCTGGAAACACCATATATTTT	TRBJ1-3	NA	TRBV9
CASSLRNLGSSGNTIYF	TGTGCCAGCAGCTTACGCAATTTGGGGAGCTCTGGAAACACCATATATTTT	TRBJ1-3	NA	TRBV7-6
CASSENRDRGPHYGYTF	TGCGCCAGCAGTGAAAACCGGGACAGGGGGCCCCACTATGGCTACACCTTC	TRBJ1-2	TRBD1	TRBV10-1
CASSKGGTANEKLFF	TGTGCCAGCAGCAAAGGAGGGACAGCAAATGAAAAACTGTTTTTT	TRBJ1-4	NA	TRBV21-1
CASSYSMAGYNEKLFF	TGTGCCAGCAGTTACTCGATGGCAGGGTATAATGAAAAACTGTTTTTT	TRBJ1-4	NA	TRBV6-6
CASSQRAGVASYEQYF	TGTGCCAGCAGCCAACGAGCGGGGGTGGCCTCCTACGAGCAGTACTTC	TRBJ2-7	TRBD2	TRBV14
CASSLSSSRNEQFF	TGTGCCAGCAGCTTGAGTAGTTCTCGCAATGAGCAGTTCTTC	TRBJ2-1	NA	TRBV5-4
CASSRTGEDNQPQHF	TGCGCCAGCAGCCGGACAGGGGAAGACAATCAGCCCCAGCATTTT	TRBJ1-5	TRBD1	TRBV5-1
CASRLGTGGEQYF	TGTGCCAGCCGCCTCGGGACAGGTGGCGAGCAGTACTTC	TRBJ2-7	TRBD1	TRBV25-1
CASSPEGKRNQPQHF	TGTGCCAGTAGTCCGGAGGGGAAAAGGAATCAGCCCCAGCATTTT	TRBJ1-5	NA	TRBV19
CASSLERGAFYEQYF	TGTGCCAGCAGCTTAGAACGGGGGGCATTCTACGAGCAGTACTTC	TRBJ2-7	NA	TRBV11-1
CASGGQGTTEAFF	TGCGCTAGTGGAGGACAGGGGACCACTGAAGCTTTCTTT	TRBJ1-1	TRBD1	TRBV5-1
CASRHGLGTGKNEQFF	TGTGCCAGCCGCCATGGGTTGGGGACAGGGAAAAATGAGCAGTTCTTC	TRBJ2-1	TRBD1	TRBV6-6